The 17 T cell receptor beta chains in this list originate from one sample, sequenced in a study of T cell responses to AZD1222 COVID-19 vaccine. Libraries were prepared by immunoSEQ multiplex PCR; TCRdb keeps only in-frame clonotypes and omits some of them. The sample has about 99,000 clones; around 90% are singletons. Here the sequenced sample was peripheral blood, taken on day 0 of AZD1222 vaccination. Receptor source: an adult in good health.

Regarding this clone: An end of the junction differs from the germline gene, which may be a read error. The chain employs TRBV7-7 and TRBJ1-1; no definite D call. This CDR3 region has 13 residues. Germline CDR1 is SSHAT and CDR2 is FNYEAQ (reference sequence). CDR3 in amino acids: CASSLTLNTEAFF. DNA of the CDR3: TGTGCTAGCAGCTTAACTCTCAACACTGAAGCTTTCTTT.

The chain is built from TRBV7-9 and TRBJ2-3, with TRBD2 matching over 7 bases. The V gene end was trimmed by 7 bases and the J gene end by 0 bases; junction bases not matched to a gene: 10. The V gene's germline CDR1 is SEHNR and CDR2 FQNEAQ (reference sequence). The CDR3 covers 16 residues. This CDR3 is CASTPLAGRSTDTQYF. As DNA, the CDR3 is TGTGCCAGCACCCCTTTAGCGGGCCGCAGCACAGATACGCAGTATTTT.

This chain links TRBV5-1 with TRBJ2-1; D unclear. The CDR3 covers 12 residues. Germline loops: CDR1 SGHRS, CDR2 YFSETQ. V shed 0 bases and J shed 9 bases, with 7 bases lying between them. The CDR3 region is CASSLALGEQFF. CDR3 coding DNA: TGCGCCAGCAGCTTGGCCTTGGGTGAGCAGTTCTTC.

The chain combines TRBV7-9 with TRBJ1-4; D uncertain. This CDR3 comprises 15 residues. Germline V CDR1 and CDR2: SEHNR, FQNEAQ (reference sequence). The V end was cut by 1 base, the J end by 4 bases, with 10 bases between. CDR3 sequence (DNA): TGTGCCAGCAGCTTAGAGGGCGGCAATAATGAAAAACTGTTTTTT. Its translation is CASSLEGGNNEKLFF. The full variable domain, its missing parts supplied by reference TRBV7-9 and TRBJ1-4, is DTGVSQNPRHKITKRGQNVTFRCDPISEHNRLYWYRQTLGQGPEFLTYFQNEAQLEKSRLLSDRFSAERPKGSFSTLEIQRTEQGDSAMYLCASSLEGGNNEKLFFGSGTQLSVL.

This clone appeared a few times. The chain is built from TRBV27 and TRBJ2-7; TRBD2 is a possible D gene (6 bases). Germline CDR1 is MNHEY and CDR2 is SMNVEV (reference sequence). This CDR3 comprises 13 residues. V was trimmed by 3 bases and J by 6 bases, leaving 12 bases between them. The CDR3 is CASSFGGGSEQYF. CDR3 DNA sequence: TGTGCCAGCAGTTTTGGCGGAGGGAGCGAGCAGTACTTC.

V usage is TRBV19 and J usage is TRBJ1-1; no clear D gene. The CDR3 extends over 13 amino acids. V was pared by 3 bases and J by 11 bases, with 16 bases between. Germline-derived CDR1 and CDR2 are LNHDA and SQIVND (reference sequence). CDR3: CASSMPGLEEAFF. CDR3 DNA sequence: TGTGCCAGTAGTATGCCAGGTCTCGAGGAGGCTTTCTTT.

The chain combines TRBV28 with TRBJ1-1; D not certain. Trimming removed 5 bases from V and 3 bases from J, with 16 bases in between. The CDR3 length is 15 residues. Germline lookup yields CDR1 MDHEN and CDR2 SYDVKM. This CDR3 is CASSPSGVGDTEAFF. The DNA of the CDR3 is TGTGCCAGCAGTCCATCGGGCGTCGGGGACACTGAAGCTTTCTTT.

Only a few counts were recorded for this clone. The chain is built from TRBV2 and TRBJ2-4; TRBD1 or TRBD2 may be the D gene (6 bases each). V was clipped by 4 bases and J by 7 bases, with 14 bases between them. This CDR3 contains 14 residues. Germline V gives CDR1 SNHLY, CDR2 FYNNEI. The CDR3 region has the DNA TGTGCCAGCAGTGCCGGGGGCGCCTATAACATTCAGTACTTC. This sequence encodes CASSAGGAYNIQYF.

The rearrangement links TRBV28 to TRBJ1-1, with 7 positions matching TRBD1. With 6 bases clipped from V and 11 bases from J, the junction kept 15 bases outside the gene matches. Germline-derived CDR1 and CDR2 are MDHEN and SYDVKM. The CDR3 totals 14 residues. Here the CDR3 reads CASSPVVRGLGAFF. The CDR3 coding sequence is TGTGCCAGCAGCCCCGTAGTAAGGGGGCTGGGGGCTTTCTTT.

There are a few counts of this clone. The rearrangement joins TRBV19 to TRBJ2-5; 7 nucleotides match TRBD1. The CDR3 has 15 residues. Germline values: CDR1 LNHDA, CDR2 SQIVND (reference sequence). With 8 bases clipped from V and 6 bases from J, the junction kept 15 bases outside the gene matches. CDR3 region: CASSIPGGSAKTQYF. DNA of the CDR3: TGTGCCAGTTCGATCCCAGGGGGTAGTGCGAAGACCCAGTACTTC.

Written as DNA, the CDR3 is TGTGCCAGTAGTCCTCGGACAGGACCCTTGTTTTTT. This gives the protein CASSPRTGPLFF. The rearrangement uses TRBV19 and TRBJ2-2; 7 bases agree with TRBD1. Germline CDR1 reads LNHDA; CDR2 reads SQIVND (reference sequence). The CDR3 runs to 12 residues. With V trimmed by 5 bases and J by 15 bases, 9 bases remained unmatched.

The rearrangement uses TRBV5-5 and TRBJ1-4; D is ambiguous. The CDR3 totals 15 residues. Trimming pared 1 base from V and 0 bases from J, leaving 7 bases between. The germline CDR1 and CDR2 sequences are SGHKS and YYEKEE (reference sequence). The CDR3 sequence: CASSLQPSTNEKLFF. CDR3 bases: TGTGCCAGCAGCTTGCAGCCCTCAACTAATGAAAAACTGTTTTTT.

This chain uses TRBV7-9 with TRBJ2-6; maybe TRBD1 (6 bases). CDR1 SEHNR and CDR2 FQNEAQ come from the germline V gene (reference sequence). The CDR3 length is 16 residues. Trimming stripped 8 bases from V and 5 bases from J, with 19 bases between. The CDR3 DNA is TGTGCCAGCGTGAACTTGCAAGGGGGATGGGCCAACGTCCTGACTTTC. Protein sequence: CASVNLQGGWANVLTF.

The chain employs TRBV2 and TRBJ2-7, with 7 bases identical to TRBD1. Germline CDR1 reads SNHLY; CDR2 reads FYNNEI. Trimming cost V 8 bases and J 6 bases; bases outside gene matches: 13. The CDR3 is 14 amino acids. The CDR3 sequence is CASRGATGTPEQYF. CDR3 bases: TGTGCCAGCCGTGGGGCGACAGGGACCCCCGAGCAGTACTTC.

The chain employs TRBV7-2 and TRBJ1-3; 7 bases are shared with TRBD1. Trimming cost V 5 bases and J 1 base; bases outside gene matches: 8. Germline assignment: CDR1 SGHTA and CDR2 FQGNSA. The CDR3 contains 16 residues. The CDR3 reads CASSPRTGPSGNTIYF. The CDR3 region has the DNA TGTGCCAGCAGCCCACGGACAGGACCGTCTGGAAACACCATATATTTT.

This clone appeared once. CDR3 protein: CASSYINSYSYEQYF. For the CDR3, the DNA is TGTGCCAGCAGCTACATTAACAGTTACTCCTACGAGCAGTACTTC. The gene calls are TRBV14 and TRBJ2-7; the D is unclear. The V gene's germline CDR1 is SGHDN and CDR2 FVKESK. The germline V and J ends were trimmed by 5 bases and 0 bases, with 14 bases remaining between them. This CDR3 spans 15 amino acids.

The chain couples TRBV5-1 to TRBJ1-2, with 7 bases that match TRBD1. CDR3 length: 13 residues. Unmatched junction bases numbered 6, after V lost 4 bases and J lost 6 bases. Germline V CDR1 and CDR2: SGHRS, YFSETQ. CDR3 region: CASSLGTVNGYTF. In nucleotides, the CDR3 is TGCGCCAGCAGCCTCGGGACAGTTAATGGCTACACCTTC.